These 19 T cell receptor beta chains were all obtained from the same sample, sequenced in a study of blood T cell repertoires in COVID-19. The protocol was immunoSEQ multiplex PCR, while the TCRdb copy is restricted to in-frame clones and leaves out a portion. The sample yields approximately 170,000 clones, more than 75% seen once. What was sequenced was peripheral blood. The source is a man between 65 and 85 years old with acute or convalescent COVID-19.

The chain couples TRBV27 to TRBJ2-7, with 8 bases matching TRBD1. This CDR3 has 13 amino acids. V was clipped by 3 bases and J by 6 bases; unmatched bases: 4. Per germline, CDR1 MNHEY and CDR2 SMNVEV (reference sequence). DNA of the CDR3: TGTGCCAGCAGTTTTGGGACAGGAGGCGAGCAGTACTTC. As protein: CASSFGTGGEQYF.

The V gene is TRBV3-1 (or the pseudogene TRBV3-2), the J gene TRBJ2-3, with TRBD2 identical over 9 bases. Per the germline V gene, CDR1 is LGHDT and CDR2 is YNNKEL (reference sequence). The CDR3 runs 16 residues. The ends lost 1 base at V and 3 bases at J; junction bases unmatched: 5. The CDR3, as DNA: TGTGCCAGCAGCCAAGTTAGCGGGAGTCTTACAGATACGCAGTATTTT. Amino acid sequence: CASSQVSGSLTDTQYF.

CDR3 loop: CASSVEGDDTEAFF. The DNA for the CDR3 is TGTGCCAGCAGCGTAGAGGGGGACGACACTGAAGCTTTCTTT. V and J are TRBV9 and TRBJ1-1; weak D call: TRBD1 (6 bases). Trimming removed 0 bases at V and 3 bases at J, with 9 bases between. Germline V gives CDR1 SGDLS, CDR2 YYNGEE. This CDR3 comprises 14 residues. The full variable domain, its missing parts supplied by reference TRBV9 and TRBJ1-1, is DSGVTQTPKHLITATGQRVTLRCSPRSGDLSVYWYQQSLDQGLQFLIQYYNGEERAKGNILERFSAQQFPDLHSELNLSSLELGDSALYFCASSVEGDDTEAFFGQGTRLTVV.

J is TRBJ1-3 and V is TRBV18; 11 positions match TRBD1. The CDR3 runs 16 residues. CDR1 and CDR2 (germline): KGHSH, LQKENI. V shed 3 bases and J 7 bases; nucleotides not matched to a gene: 8. CDR3 sequence reads: CASSPLGQGVSNTIYF. The CDR3 nucleotides are TGTGCCAGCTCACCTTTGGGACAGGGGGTATCGAACACCATATATTTT.

The CDR3 protein is CASSFQGVILFF. The CDR3 DNA is TGTGCCAGCAGCTTTCAGGGGGTGATTCTGTTCTTC. This chain joins TRBV7-9 and TRBJ2-1; 7 nucleotides line up with TRBD1. The CDR3 contains 12 residues. J was trimmed by 15 bases and V by 3 bases; bases with no gene match: 8. Germline V gene sequence: CDR1 SEHNR, CDR2 FQNEAQ (reference sequence).

The chain is built from TRBV27 and TRBJ1-5, with 8 bases lining up with TRBD1. V dropped 2 bases and J dropped 3; count of bases not matched to a gene: 6. The CDR3 is made up of 16 amino acids. Germline V gene data show CDR1 as MNHEY and CDR2 as SMNVEV (reference sequence). The CDR3 sequence: CASSLNARGPNQPQHF. Here the CDR3 DNA reads TGTGCCAGCAGTTTAAACGCCAGGGGGCCCAATCAGCCCCAGCATTTT.

This chain connects TRBV2 to TRBJ1-6; 7 bases fit TRBD1. The V and J ends lost 4 bases and 7 bases, in that order; junction bases with no gene match: 4. The CDR3 runs to 14 residues. The V gene's germline CDR1 is SNHLY and CDR2 FYNNEI. The CDR3 DNA reads as TGTGCCAGCAGTGGACCGGGACAGAATTCACCCCTCCACTTT. Its translation is CASSGPGQNSPLHF. Looking up the rest from reference TRBV2 and TRBJ1-6 gives the full variable domain: EPEVTQTPSHQVTQMGQEVILRCVPISNHLYFYWYRQILGQKVEFLVSFYNNEISEKSEIFDDQFSVERPDGSNFTLKIRSTKLEDSAMYFCASSGPGQNSPLHFGNGTRLTVT.

The chain carries TRBV12-3 or TRBV12-4 and TRBJ1-2; perhaps TRBD1 as D (6 bases). Trimming removed 3 bases at V and 4 bases at J, with 9 bases between. The CDR3 spans 13 residues. The chain's CDR3 is CASSFRGAYGYTF. DNA of the CDR3: TGTGCCAGCAGTTTCCGGGGGGCCTATGGCTACACCTTC.

The chain links TRBV6-2 or TRBV6-3 to TRBJ2-2; a possible D gene is TRBD1 (6 bases). The V gene's germline CDR1 is MNHEY and CDR2 SVGEGT. V was cut by 6 bases and J by 6 bases, with 20 bases left in between. This CDR3 comprises 16 residues. This CDR3 reads CASSPRGAFRAGELFF. In nucleotides, the CDR3 is TGTGCCAGCAGCCCCAGGGGCGCATTCCGAGCCGGGGAGCTGTTTTTT.

The chain joins TRBV6-2 or TRBV6-3 to TRBJ2-5; weak D call: TRBD1 (5 bases). The germline V and J ends were trimmed by 2 bases and 2 bases, with 12 bases remaining between them. This CDR3 is 15 amino acids long. The germline CDR1 and CDR2 sequences are MNHEY and SVGEGT. The CDR3 here is CASSYGASSQETQYF. CDR3 nucleotides: TGTGCCAGCAGTTACGGGGCTTCCTCTCAAGAGACCCAGTACTTC.

The CDR3 DNA reads as TGTGCCAGCAGCTCGGAGGGCTACACCTTC. Translating gives CASSSEGYTF. The chain is built from TRBV7-9 and TRBJ1-2; D is ambiguous. The CDR3 contains 10 residues. Germline loops: CDR1 SEHNR, CDR2 FQNEAQ (reference sequence). V dropped 4 bases and J dropped 8 bases, with 5 bases sitting between them.

Written as DNA, the CDR3 is TGTGCCATCAAAAGCGGGAGGGCCCCAGATACGCAGTATTTT. Encoded protein: CAIKSGRAPDTQYF. This rearrangement joins TRBV10-3 to TRBJ2-3; 10 nucleotides align to TRBD2. The length of the CDR3 is 14 residues. V was clipped by 7 bases and J by 4 bases; unmatched bases: 5. The germline V gene encodes CDR1 ENHRY and CDR2 SYGVKD.

This chain joins TRBV27 and TRBJ2-5; D is possibly TRBD2 (5 bases). Deletions cut 6 bases from V and 4 bases from J, with 15 bases between. Germline CDR1 and CDR2: MNHEY and SMNVEV (reference sequence). The CDR3 spans 14 residues. The CDR3 region is CASRTWTGGETQYF. CDR3 sequence (DNA): TGTGCCAGCAGAACTTGGACTGGAGGAGAGACCCAGTACTTC.

In its sample, this clone was seen once. V usage is TRBV28 and J usage is TRBJ1-6; D unresolved. Germline assignment: CDR1 MDHEN and CDR2 SYDVKM. The CDR3 is 11 residues long. The V gene lost 3 bases and the J gene lost 11 bases, with 5 bases spanning the gap. The CDR3 sequence is CASSFLPPLHF. The CDR3 DNA is TGTGCCAGCAGTTTCCTTCCACCCCTCCACTTT.

Concerning this clone itself: Other nucleotide sequences from this sample produce the same CDR3. The chain employs TRBV28 and TRBJ2-3; 9 nucleotides agree with TRBD2. Germline lookup yields CDR1 MDHEN and CDR2 SYDVKM. Trimming took 2 bases from V and 6 from J; bases not matched to a gene: 6. The CDR3 totals 15 residues. The CDR3 bases are TGTGCCAGCAGTTTAAGGGGCGGGGGGGCGGATACGCAGTATTTT. Residues: CASSLRGGGADTQYF.

V and J are TRBV18 and TRBJ1-2; TRBD1 aligns across 7 bases. Per germline, CDR1 KGHSH and CDR2 LQKENI. V was clipped by 3 bases and J by 6 bases; unmatched bases: 13. This CDR3 is built from 16 residues. The CDR3 reads CASSPSGTAPRDGYTF. The DNA for the CDR3 is TGTGCCAGCTCACCTTCCGGGACAGCGCCGAGGGATGGCTACACCTTC. Variable domain in full (rest from reference TRBV18 and TRBJ1-2): NAGVMQNPRHLVRRRGQEARLRCSPMKGHSHVYWYRQLPEEGLKFMVYLQKENIIDESGMPKERFSAEFPKEGPSILRIQQVVRGDSAAYFCASSPSGTAPRDGYTFGSGTRLTVV.

This chain links TRBV19 with TRBJ2-1; D is possibly TRBD1 (5 bases). The ends were cut back, 2 bases at V and 3 bases at J, with 8 bases in the middle. The CDR3 totals 14 residues. Germline V gives CDR1 LNHDA, CDR2 SQIVND (reference sequence). The CDR3 here is CASSISQGYNEQFF. As DNA, the CDR3 is TGTGCCAGTAGTATAAGCCAGGGCTACAATGAGCAGTTCTTC.

The chain carries TRBV7-2 and TRBJ1-5, with a possible D match to TRBD1 (6 bases). The CDR3 runs to 15 residues. The germline V gene encodes CDR1 SGHTA and CDR2 FQGNSA. V was trimmed by 2 bases and J by 5 bases, leaving 13 bases between them. CDR3 in amino acids: CASSLRVAGDQPQHF. The DNA for the CDR3 is TGTGCCAGCAGCTTAAGGGTGGCAGGGGATCAGCCCCAGCATTTT.

The chain employs TRBV7-9 and TRBJ2-7; 8 bases are a match to TRBD1. V lost 2 bases, J lost 2 bases, and 5 bases stayed unmatched. Germline values: CDR1 SEHNR, CDR2 FQNEAQ (reference sequence). The CDR3 covers 15 residues. The CDR3 region is CASSLPGQVPYEQYF. DNA for the CDR3: TGTGCCAGCAGCTTACCGGGACAGGTTCCCTACGAGCAGTACTTC.